Included here is one TCR beta chain sequence, with context. From germline, CDR1 is SGDLS and CDR2 YYNGEE. This CDR3 region has 14 residues. The V gene lost 8 bases and the J gene lost 6 bases, with 18 bases spanning the gap. Only in-frame clones appear in the TCRdb table, and some are missing; sequencing was by immunoSEQ multiplex PCR. The sample records around 30,000 clones, roughly 87% being singletons. These data come from a study of blood T cell repertoires in COVID-19. Background on the study: Whether acute or convalescent, the COVID-19 samples came from the United States, Italy and Spain.

V usage is TRBV9 and J usage is TRBJ2-1; D possibly corresponds to TRBD2 (5 bases). The clonotype originates from a man in his forties or fifties with active or convalescent COVID-19. Sequenced: peripheral blood. This CDR3 reads CASSPGGAGNEQFF. CDR3 bases: TGTGCCAGTAGCCCCGGAGGTGCGGGCAATGAGCAGTTCTTC. Full variable domain (missing parts from reference TRBV9 and TRBJ2-1): DSGVTQTPKHLITATGQRVTLRCSPRSGDLSVYWYQQSLDQGLQFLIQYYNGEERAKGNILERFSAQQFPDLHSELNLSSLELGDSALYFCASSPGGAGNEQFFGPGTRLTVL.